Below, 8 T cell receptor beta chains from the same sample are listed, as sequenced in a study of beta chain features in type 1 diabetes. The isolated RNA, all of it, was reverse transcribed, so expressed TCRB transcripts were what got sequenced. Sequencing used immunoSEQ multiplex PCR; TCRdb keeps in-frame clones, though not all of them. The sample has hundreds of thousands of clones; roughly a sixth are singletons. The sample was naive CD4+ T cells from blood. The receptors were gathered from a woman between 18 and 29 years old in good health.

The V call is TRBV10-3, the J call TRBJ2-1; 8 nucleotides match TRBD1. Germline-derived CDR1 and CDR2 are ENHRY and SYGVKD. J lost 5 bases, V lost 5 bases, and 8 bases had no gene match. The CDR3 consists of 15 residues. CDR3 region: CAISSTADRDNEQFF. Written as DNA, the CDR3 is TGTGCCATCAGTTCAACGGCGGACAGGGACAATGAGCAGTTCTTC.

The V call is TRBV5-1, the J call TRBJ2-1; TRBD2 matches at 14 bases. Germline CDR1 and CDR2: SGHRS and YFSETQ. The junction had 4 bases not matched to a gene; V was cut back by 3 bases and J by 5 bases. The length of the CDR3 is 16 residues. This CDR3 reads CASSSPGLAGDNEQFF. The DNA of the CDR3 is TGCGCCAGCAGCTCCCCGGGACTAGCGGGGGACAATGAGCAGTTCTTC.

The genes are TRBV5-1 and TRBJ2-3; no firm D call. CDR3 length equals 16 residues. Germline CDR1 and CDR2: SGHRS and YFSETQ. Trimming shortened V by 3 bases and J by 1 base, and 15 bases separated the two germline ends. DNA of the CDR3: TGCGCCAGCAGCTCAACCTATGGGAAGGGCACAGATACGCAGTATTTT. This codes for CASSSTYGKGTDTQYF. The complete variable domain, with remaining parts taken from reference TRBV5-1 and TRBJ2-3, reads KAGVTQTPRYLIKTRGQQVTLSCSPISGHRSVSWYQQTPGQGLQFLFEYFSETQRNKGNFPGRFSGRQFSNSRSEMNVSTLELGDSALYLCASSSTYGKGTDTQYFGPGTRLTVL.

Only a few counts were recorded for this clone. The V and J genes are TRBV7-9 and TRBJ2-7; 7 nucleotides align to TRBD1. The CDR3 runs 12 residues. Germline CDR1 SEHNR, CDR2 FQNEAQ (reference sequence). V was clipped by 6 bases and J by 3 bases; unmatched bases: 2. For the CDR3, the DNA is TGTGCCAGCAGGGGGGACAGCTACGAGCAGTACTTC. Translated, it gives CASRGDSYEQYF.

This clone showed up just a few times. The chain carries TRBV7-8 and TRBJ1-2; a weak D match, TRBD1 (5 bases). The CDR3 consists of 15 residues. V shed 0 bases and J shed 0 bases, with 8 bases lying between them. The germline V gene encodes CDR1 SGHVS and CDR2 FQNEAQ. The CDR3 region has the DNA TGTGCCAGCAGCTTAGCGGGACGGTCTAACTATGGCTACACCTTC. Translating gives CASSLAGRSNYGYTF.

This clone turned up a few times. The CDR3 DNA reads as TGTGCCAGCAGCCGCGGGACAGGGGCCTCTGGCTACACCTTC. Translated: CASSRGTGASGYTF. The chain couples TRBV7-2 to TRBJ1-2; TRBD1 matches 10 bases. CDR3 length: 14 amino acids. The germline CDR1 and CDR2 sequences are SGHTA and FQGNSA. V gave up 5 bases and J gave up 7 bases; unmatched junction bases: 7.

The chain carries TRBV7-8 and TRBJ1-2; 8 nucleotides match TRBD1. The trim removed 5 bases at V and 5 bases at J, leaving 10 bases unmatched. From germline, CDR1 is SGHVS and CDR2 FQNEAQ. The CDR3 sequence is 15 residues long. The CDR3 DNA reads as TGTGCCAGCAGCCCATCCGACAGGGGTGGGTATGGCTACACCTTC. Its protein product is CASSPSDRGGYGYTF.

The table lists this clone with a few counts. V and J are TRBV11-2 and TRBJ1-4; tentative D call: TRBD1 (5 bases). The CDR3 has 15 amino acids. Trimming took 3 bases from V and 5 from J, leaving 13 bases between them. Germline V gives CDR1 SGHAT, CDR2 FQNNGV. The CDR3 DNA reads TGTGCCAGCAGCTTCGCTACAGGACTGAATGAAAAACTGTTTTTT. It yields the protein CASSFATGLNEKLFF. Full variable domain (remainder filled in from reference TRBV11-2 and TRBJ1-4): EAGVAQSPRYKIIEKRQSVAFWCNPISGHATLYWYQQILGQGPKLLIQFQNNGVVDDSQLPKDRFSAERLKGVDSTLKIQPAKLEDSAVYLCASSFATGLNEKLFFGSGTQLSVL.